The table lists the clone carrying this TCR beta chain with a few counts. Generated by immunoSEQ multiplex PCR, the TCRdb table keeps only in-frame clones and is missing some. In the table there are 200,000 to 250,000 clones, around 86% of which are singletons. Living in 20 to 30 US areas, the participants were between roughly 18 and 90 years of age. These data come from a study of blood T cell repertoires in COVID-19. The wider study: In each case, the material was cDNA or gDNA derived from T cells, B-cell-depleted T cells, or PBMCs.

The CDR3 is made up of 12 amino acids. Unmatched junction bases numbered 4, after V lost 7 bases and J lost 3 bases. CDR1 and CDR2 from the germline V gene are SQVTM and ANQGSEA. The TCR was taken from a woman aged 40 to 50 with acute COVID-19. This rearrangement joins TRBV29-1 to TRBJ1-2; TRBD1 matches at 8 bases. Sequencing was done on a sample of PBMCs or T cells enriched from blood (not recorded which). The CDR3 region is CSALGQDYGYTF. The CDR3 nucleotides are TGCAGCGCCTTGGGACAGGACTATGGCTACACCTTC.